The rows below give T cell receptor beta chains drawn from one sample of a study of blood T cell repertoires in COVID-19. Produced via immunoSEQ multiplex PCR; TCRdb's table is partial and in-frame only. The repertoire consists of hundreds of thousands of clones, with roughly 90% occurring once and the leading ten covering roughly a tenth. Specimen: PBMCs or T cells enriched from blood (not recorded which). These receptors all come from a woman aged 40 to 50 who had recovered from COVID-19. Both conserved end residues are part of each CDR3. The D gene is left open where the match is weak. Clone size is shown for a subset of rows, as once, few, many or a class of expanded clone.

J gene: TRBJ2-3
D gene: TRBD2
V gene: TRBV11-3
clone size: NA
CDR3 protein: CASSARGGPFTDTQYF
CDR3 DNA: TGTGCCAGCAGCGCCCGCGGGGGGCCCTTCACAGATACGCAGTATTTT

J gene: TRBJ1-1
D gene: NA
V gene: TRBV7-9
clone size: few
CDR3 protein: CASSPGQTNTEAFF
CDR3 DNA: TGTGCCAGCAGCCCAGGACAGACGAACACTGAAGCTTTCTTT

J gene: TRBJ2-7
D gene: NA
V gene: TRBV20-1
clone size: NA
CDR3 protein: CSAHRGEQYF
CDR3 DNA: TGCAGTGCCCATAGGGGCGAGCAGTACTTC

J gene: TRBJ1-1
D gene: NA
V gene: TRBV7-3
clone size: few
CDR3 protein: CASSWAVGTEAFF
CDR3 DNA: TGTGCCAGCAGCTGGGCAGTCGGCACTGAAGCTTTCTTT

J gene: TRBJ1-5
D gene: NA
V gene: TRBV6-2/TRBV6-3
clone size: NA
CDR3 protein: CASSNPRQVRNQPQHF
CDR3 DNA: TGTGCCAGCAGTAACCCCAGACAGGTCCGCAATCAGCCCCAGCATTTT

J gene: TRBJ2-7
D gene: NA
V gene: TRBV12-3/TRBV12-4
clone size: NA
CDR3 protein: CASSFRRSYEQYF
CDR3 DNA: TGTGCCAGCAGTTTTCGCCGGTCCTACGAGCAGTACTTC

J gene: TRBJ2-1
D gene: NA
V gene: TRBV28
clone size: NA
CDR3 protein: CASSPRKAGGPNNEQFF
CDR3 DNA: TGTGCCAGCAGTCCAAGAAAGGCCGGAGGGCCCAACAATGAGCAGTTCTTC

J gene: TRBJ2-1
D gene: TRBD2
V gene: TRBV11-3
clone size: NA
CDR3 protein: CASSLEGLAWNEQFF
CDR3 DNA: TGTGCCAGCAGCTTAGAGGGACTAGCGTGGAATGAGCAGTTCTTC

J gene: TRBJ2-4
D gene: NA
V gene: TRBV6-2/TRBV6-3
clone size: NA
CDR3 protein: CASSYPRSAGFVVKNIQYF
CDR3 DNA: TGTGCCAGCAGTTATCCCCGGAGTGCGGGGTTCGTCGTCAAAAACATTCAGTACTTC

J gene: TRBJ2-3
D gene: TRBD2
V gene: TRBV2
clone size: NA
CDR3 protein: CASSVVAGFWEDTQYF
CDR3 DNA: TGTGCCAGCAGCGTTGTAGCGGGGTTTTGGGAAGATACGCAGTATTTT

J gene: TRBJ1-2
D gene: NA
V gene: TRBV18
clone size: NA
CDR3 protein: CASSPDRYYGYTF
CDR3 DNA: TGTGCCAGCTCACCCGACAGATACTATGGCTACACCTTC

J gene: TRBJ2-5
D gene: TRBD1
V gene: TRBV11-3
clone size: NA
CDR3 protein: CASSDRGKETQYF
CDR3 DNA: TGTGCCAGCAGCGACAGGGGCAAAGAGACCCAGTACTTC

J gene: TRBJ2-2
D gene: NA
V gene: TRBV25-1
clone size: NA
CDR3 protein: CASSEEGDKYTGELFF
CDR3 DNA: TGTGCCAGCAGTGAAGAGGGGGACAAATACACCGGGGAGCTGTTTTTT

J gene: TRBJ2-5
D gene: NA
V gene: TRBV7-2
clone size: NA
CDR3 protein: CASSFRREETQYF
CDR3 DNA: TGTGCCAGCAGCTTTAGGAGGGAAGAGACCCAGTACTTC

J gene: TRBJ1-1
D gene: TRBD1
V gene: TRBV5-1
clone size: NA
CDR3 protein: CASSLTTGSGTEAFF
CDR3 DNA: TGCGCCAGCAGCTTGACGACAGGGAGTGGAACTGAAGCTTTCTTT

J gene: TRBJ2-3
D gene: NA
V gene: TRBV9
clone size: NA
CDR3 protein: CASSVAGGGVEDTQYF
CDR3 DNA: TGTGCCAGCAGCGTAGCTGGGGGGGGCGTAGAAGATACGCAGTATTTT

J gene: TRBJ1-5
D gene: TRBD1
V gene: TRBV6-2/TRBV6-3
clone size: NA
CDR3 protein: CASSRGDSNQPQHF
CDR3 DNA: TGTGCCAGCAGTAGGGGGGACAGTAATCAGCCCCAGCATTTT

J gene: TRBJ2-7
D gene: TRBD1
V gene: TRBV27
clone size: NA
CDR3 protein: CASSPLEGTAYEQYF
CDR3 DNA: TGTGCCAGCAGTCCCCTCGAGGGGACAGCCTACGAGCAGTACTTC

J gene: TRBJ2-3
D gene: TRBD2
V gene: TRBV9
clone size: NA
CDR3 protein: CASSAHSSGETDTQYF
CDR3 DNA: TGTGCCAGCAGCGCCCACTCTAGCGGGGAAACAGATACGCAGTATTTT

J gene: TRBJ2-1
D gene: NA
V gene: TRBV11-2
clone size: few
CDR3 protein: CASSLGQEYNEQFF
CDR3 DNA: TGTGCCAGCAGCTTAGGGCAGGAATACAATGAGCAGTTCTTC

J gene: TRBJ2-3
D gene: NA
V gene: TRBV7-2
clone size: NA
CDR3 protein: CASSPGLWGDTQYF
CDR3 DNA: TGTGCCAGCAGCCCGGGACTCTGGGGAGATACGCAGTATTTT

J gene: TRBJ2-1
D gene: NA
V gene: TRBV10-3
clone size: NA
CDR3 protein: CAIRQGRDNRFSEQFF
CDR3 DNA: TGTGCCATCAGACAAGGCCGGGACAACAGGTTCAGTGAGCAGTTCTTC

J gene: TRBJ1-2
D gene: NA
V gene: TRBV4-2
clone size: few
CDR3 protein: CASSQDWTVLYGYTF
CDR3 DNA: TGTGCCAGCAGCCAAGACTGGACAGTTCTCTATGGCTACACCTTC

J gene: TRBJ1-6
D gene: NA
V gene: TRBV29-1
clone size: NA
CDR3 protein: CSVREGTYNSPLHF
CDR3 DNA: TGCAGCGTTCGTGAGGGAACCTATAATTCACCCCTCCACTTT

J gene: TRBJ2-7
D gene: NA
V gene: TRBV19
clone size: NA
CDR3 protein: CASSIGPSYEQYF
CDR3 DNA: TGTGCCAGTAGTATAGGGCCATCCTACGAGCAGTACTTC

J gene: TRBJ1-1
D gene: NA
V gene: TRBV28
clone size: few
CDR3 protein: CASSPTRVAFF
CDR3 DNA: TGTGCCAGCAGTCCTACCCGCGTGGCTTTCTTT

J gene: TRBJ2-4
D gene: TRBD2
V gene: TRBV19
clone size: NA
CDR3 protein: CASSKTGLAGGGVKNIQYF
CDR3 DNA: TGTGCCAGTAGCAAAACGGGCCTAGCGGGAGGGGGAGTCAAAAACATTCAGTACTTC

J gene: TRBJ2-5
D gene: TRBD2
V gene: TRBV7-8
clone size: NA
CDR3 protein: CASSFVTSGKETQYF
CDR3 DNA: TGTGCCAGCAGCTTTGTGACTAGCGGGAAAGAGACCCAGTACTTC

J gene: TRBJ1-4
D gene: TRBD1
V gene: TRBV19
clone size: NA
CDR3 protein: CASHPGQLDEKLFF
CDR3 DNA: TGTGCCAGCCACCCGGGACAGCTAGATGAAAAACTGTTTTTT

J gene: TRBJ2-7
D gene: TRBD1
V gene: TRBV7-8
clone size: NA
CDR3 protein: CASISSSGQLKHEQYF
CDR3 DNA: TGTGCCAGCATCTCATCGTCGGGACAGCTAAAGCACGAGCAGTACTTC

J gene: TRBJ1-1
D gene: NA
V gene: TRBV7-9
clone size: few
CDR3 protein: CASSFGGDTEAFF
CDR3 DNA: TGTGCCAGCAGCTTTGGGGGGGACACTGAAGCTTTCTTT

J gene: TRBJ2-1
D gene: TRBD1
V gene: TRBV7-2
clone size: NA
CDR3 protein: CASSAAGGRSYNEQFF
CDR3 DNA: TGTGCCAGCAGCGCCGCAGGGGGAAGATCCTACAATGAGCAGTTCTTC

J gene: TRBJ2-3
D gene: TRBD2
V gene: TRBV4-3
clone size: NA
CDR3 protein: CASSQGSGGPSTDTQYF
CDR3 DNA: TGCGCCAGCAGCCAAGGAAGCGGGGGCCCCAGCACAGATACGCAGTATTTT

J gene: TRBJ2-2
D gene: NA
V gene: TRBV7-2
clone size: NA
CDR3 protein: CASSPGHYTGELFF
CDR3 DNA: TGTGCCAGCAGCCCGGGACACTACACCGGGGAGCTGTTTTTT

J gene: TRBJ2-5
D gene: NA
V gene: TRBV27
clone size: NA
CDR3 protein: CASSPRGTQETQYF
CDR3 DNA: TGTGCCAGCAGTCCCAGGGGTACTCAAGAGACCCAGTACTTC

J gene: TRBJ2-3
D gene: TRBD2
V gene: TRBV10-3
clone size: NA
CDR3 protein: CAISQPPRGASGDGGTQYF
CDR3 DNA: TGTGCCATCAGCCAACCTCCCCGGGGGGCTAGCGGGGACGGGGGTACGCAGTATTTT

J gene: TRBJ1-2
D gene: TRBD1
V gene: TRBV19
clone size: NA
CDR3 protein: CASSTGQGPNGYTF
CDR3 DNA: TGTGCCAGTAGTACGGGACAGGGGCCGAATGGCTACACCTTC